These 24 T cell receptor beta chains were all obtained from the same sample, sequenced in a study of CD4 T cells in relation to SARS-CoV-2 and coronaviruses. Here immunoSEQ multiplex PCR was the method, and the copy in TCRdb shows in-frame clones only, minus some. The top ten hold around an eighth of the sample, which has around 22,000 clones, around 80% seen once. CD4+ T cells from unexposed donors were obtained before the COVID-19 pandemic (2011-2018). The cells were cultured for less than twelve days before CD4+ T cells were isolated. These TCRs are of unknown antigen specificity. The sequenced sample was CD4+ T cells from PBMCs, cultured in vitro. The receptors originated from a human donor in good health.

The V call is TRBV5-1, the J call TRBJ2-6; tentative D call: TRBD1 (8 bases). The CDR3 spans 16 residues. Trimming left V 7 bases short and J 0 bases short, with 14 bases between. CDR1 SGHRS and CDR2 YFSETQ come from the germline V gene. CDR3 in DNA: TGCGCCAGCGCGGACAGGGAGGGCTCTGGGGCCAACGTCCTGACTTTC. Translating gives CASADREGSGANVLTF. Based on the CDR3 plus reference TRBV5-1 and TRBJ2-6, the full variable domain is KAGVTQTPRYLIKTRGQQVTLSCSPISGHRSVSWYQQTPGQGLQFLFEYFSETQRNKGNFPGRFSGRQFSNSRSEMNVSTLELGDSALYLCASADREGSGANVLTFGAGSRLTVL.

A few counts support this clone. The chain carries TRBV5-1 and TRBJ2-3, with D possibly matching TRBD2 (5 bases). CDR1 and CDR2 (germline): SGHRS, YFSETQ. The V end was cut by 0 bases, the J end by 4 bases, with 12 bases between. The CDR3 runs 15 residues. The chain's CDR3 is CASSLDSSTSDTQYF. The CDR3 DNA sequence: TGCGCCAGCAGCTTGGATTCTAGCACATCAGATACGCAGTATTTT.

This chain uses TRBV19 with TRBJ1-2; TRBD1 aligns across 11 bases. Looked up from germline, CDR1 is LNHDA and CDR2 is SQIVND (reference sequence). The ends lost 6 bases at V and 4 bases at J; junction bases unmatched: 4. The CDR3 has 14 amino acids. CDR3 nucleotide sequence: TGTGCCAGTAGGCGGGGACAGGGGGGCTATGGCTACACCTTC. Translated, it gives CASRRGQGGYGYTF.

The chain recombines TRBV20-1 with TRBJ1-4; 12 bases fit TRBD1. CDR1 is DFQATT and CDR2 is SNEGSKA in the germline V gene (reference sequence). This CDR3 has 14 residues. The V segment lost 3 bases and the J segment 6 bases; nucleotides outside the gene matches: 2. The CDR3 DNA is TGCAGTGCTAGTTGGGACAGGGGGCATGAAAAACTGTTTTTT. Translating gives CSASWDRGHEKLFF.

The genes are TRBV3-1 (or the pseudogene TRBV3-2) and TRBJ2-7; D perhaps matches TRBD1 (6 bases). The CDR3 runs 16 residues. Germline-derived CDR1 and CDR2 are LGHDT and YNNKEL (reference sequence). V was pared by 0 bases and J by 1 base, with 13 bases between. The CDR3 nucleotides read TGTGCCAGCAGCCAAGAGGTACAGGGTAAGTCCTACGAGCAGTACTTC. Protein sequence: CASSQEVQGKSYEQYF.

The J gene is TRBJ1-2, the V gene TRBV29-1, with TRBD1 as a possible D gene (6 bases). The CDR3 extends over 11 amino acids. Trimming took 5 bases from V and 8 from J, leaving 12 bases between them. Germline loops: CDR1 SQVTM, CDR2 ANQGSEA. CDR3 sequence reads: CSVNRVNGYTF. The CDR3 bases are TGCAGCGTTAACAGGGTCAACGGCTACACCTTC.

V gene TRBV19 combines with J gene TRBJ2-1; 7 nucleotides agree with TRBD2. Germline CDR1 reads LNHDA; CDR2 reads SQIVND (reference sequence). This CDR3 region has 16 residues. Trimming took 1 base from V and 2 from J; bases not matched to a gene: 5. The CDR3 loop is CASSIGSLAAYNEQFF. Written as DNA, the CDR3 is TGTGCCAGTAGTATAGGGTCCCTAGCGGCCTACAATGAGCAGTTCTTC.

This chain joins TRBV29-1 and TRBJ2-7, with a possible D match to TRBD2 (5 bases). This CDR3 has 12 amino acids. Trimming pared 6 bases from V and 5 bases from J, leaving 14 bases between. Germline CDR1 and CDR2: SQVTM and ANQGSEA. The CDR3 region has the DNA TGCAGCGTATCGAGAGGGCAGCACGAGCAGTACTTC. Translating gives CSVSRGQHEQYF.

This clone was detected once. This rearrangement joins TRBV3-1 (or the pseudogene TRBV3-2) to TRBJ1-2; D unclear. V dropped 1 base and J dropped 8 bases, with 11 bases sitting between them. This CDR3 contains 13 residues. Looked up from germline, CDR1 is LGHDT and CDR2 is YNNKEL (reference sequence). As DNA, the CDR3 is TGTGCCAGCAGCCAAGCGTCAGGCCTGGGCTACACCTTC. Protein: CASSQASGLGYTF.

This clone was detected once. The chain employs TRBV5-1 and TRBJ2-7; TRBD2 matches 16 bases. CDR1 is SGHRS and CDR2 is YFSETQ in the germline V gene. V was pared by 4 bases and J by 5 bases, with 9 bases of the junction left unmatched. The CDR3 sequence is 17 residues long. In DNA, the CDR3 is TGCGCCAGCAGCATTGGGACTAGCGGGAGGGTTAGAAACGAGCAGTACTTC. Amino acids: CASSIGTSGRVRNEQYF.

This chain links TRBV6-1 with TRBJ2-7, with TRBD1 matching over 12 bases. This CDR3 is built from 16 residues. CDR1 is MNHNS, CDR2 SASEGT, per germline. J lost 4 bases, V lost 2 bases, and 6 bases had no gene match. CDR3 region: CASSENPGQGAYEQYF. In nucleotides, the CDR3 is TGTGCCAGCAGTGAAAATCCGGGACAGGGGGCTTACGAGCAGTACTTC.

This chain uses TRBV11-2 with TRBJ2-1; tentative D call: TRBD2 (6 bases). The CDR3 sequence is 17 residues long. V was clipped by 5 bases and J by 10 bases, with 27 bases between them. Germline V gives CDR1 SGHAT, CDR2 FQNNGV. The CDR3 bases are TGTGCCAGCAGCCCGATGGTGGGAGGTCCTGACTTCCGGGAGCAGTTCTTC. It is translated as CASSPMVGGPDFREQFF.

The chain has TRBV2 and TRBJ1-2; a weak D match, TRBD1 (6 bases). The germline CDR1 and CDR2 sequences are SNHLY and FYNNEI. V was pared by 5 bases and J by 2 bases, with 18 bases between. CDR3 length equals 16 residues. The CDR3 DNA reads TGTGCCAGCAGTTATGACAGGCCCGATTCAAACTATGGCTACACCTTC. The encoded protein is CASSYDRPDSNYGYTF.

This clone was counted only a few times. The chain carries TRBV27 and TRBJ1-2, with TRBD1 matching 9 bases. The germline gives CDR1 MNHEY, CDR2 SMNVEV (reference sequence). Germline trimming cut 0 bases from V and 4 bases from J; bases unmatched to any gene: 6. The CDR3 consists of 16 residues. This chain's CDR3 is CASSLSPTGGIYGYTF. The CDR3 DNA reads as TGTGCCAGCAGTTTATCCCCGACAGGGGGAATCTATGGCTACACCTTC.

Only one count was recorded for this clone. The chain employs TRBV6-5 and TRBJ2-1, with 7 bases fitting TRBD2. From germline, CDR1 is MNHEY and CDR2 SVGAGI. V dropped 6 bases and J dropped 5; count of bases not matched to a gene: 10. The CDR3 totals 15 residues. The chain's CDR3 is CASSIGGRADNEQFF. CDR3 bases: TGTGCCAGCAGCATCGGGGGGAGGGCGGACAATGAGCAGTTCTTC.

The gene calls are TRBV19 and TRBJ2-2; perhaps TRBD1 as D (6 bases). Germline-derived CDR1 and CDR2 are LNHDA and SQIVND (reference sequence). Trimming took 7 bases from V and 4 from J, leaving 13 bases between them. The CDR3 runs to 14 residues. The CDR3 loop reads CASTIDRRTGELFF. CDR3 DNA sequence: TGTGCCAGTACAATAGACAGGCGCACCGGGGAGCTGTTTTTT.

The V gene is TRBV27, the J gene TRBJ2-4; the match to TRBD2 covers 12 bases. The CDR3 runs 16 residues. V lost 6 bases and J lost 3; bases outside the gene matches: 6. CDR1 is MNHEY, CDR2 SMNVEV, per germline (reference sequence). The CDR3 coding sequence is TGTGCCAGCAGCCGGACTAGCGGGATTGGCAAAAACATTCAGTACTTC. Residues: CASSRTSGIGKNIQYF.

This clone has only one observation. The rearrangement joins TRBV3-1 (or the pseudogene TRBV3-2) to TRBJ2-5; D not certain. CDR3 size: 16 residues. Trimming removed 6 bases from V and 5 bases from J, with 22 bases in between. Germline V gives CDR1 LGHDT, CDR2 YNNKEL (reference sequence). In DNA form, the CDR3 reads TGTGCCAGCAGGCAATCCTACTCCAAAAAGGGCGAGACCCAGTACTTC. This gives the protein CASRQSYSKKGETQYF.

The chain uses TRBV18 and TRBJ2-1; TRBD2 is a possible D gene (5 bases). Trimming took off 3 bases at V and 8 bases at J, with 23 bases between the two ends. Germline V CDR1 and CDR2: KGHSH, LQKENI. The CDR3 contains 17 residues. CDR3 nucleotides: TGTGCCAGCTCACCCCAAATTATCGTGGGAGACTCGGATGAGCAGTTCTTC. Amino acid sequence: CASSPQIIVGDSDEQFF.

The chain combines TRBV18 with TRBJ1-3, with D uncertain. V was trimmed by 6 bases and J by 0 bases, leaving 6 bases between them. Per the germline V gene, CDR1 is KGHSH and CDR2 is LQKENI. The CDR3 extends over 13 amino acids. CDR3 nucleotide sequence: TGTGCCAGCTCCCTTGTCTCTGGAAACACCATATATTTT. Protein product: CASSLVSGNTIYF.

This clone was detected a few times. The genes are TRBV24-1 and TRBJ1-1; D not resolved. There are 10 residues in the CDR3. V lost 9 bases to trimming and J lost 8 bases, with 9 bases between them. The germline V gene encodes CDR1 KGHDR and CDR2 SFDVKD. CDR3 amino acids: CATFRPEAFF. In nucleotides, the CDR3 is TGTGCCACCTTTAGACCCGAAGCTTTCTTT.

This clone has only one observation. The chain recombines TRBV4-1 with TRBJ1-1, with 10 bases lining up with TRBD1. The CDR3 consists of 17 residues. With V trimmed by 3 bases and J by 3 bases, 10 bases remained unmatched. The germline CDR1 and CDR2 sequences are MGHRA and YSYEKL. In DNA, the CDR3 is TGCGCCAGCAGCCAGACTCGCTTCGGGACAGGGGACACTGAAGCTTTCTTT. Protein: CASSQTRFGTGDTEAFF.

The J gene is TRBJ1-1, the V gene TRBV19; 7 positions match TRBD1. There are 15 residues in the CDR3. Germline V lookup: CDR1 LNHDA, CDR2 SQIVND (reference sequence). With V trimmed by 4 bases and J by 5 bases, 10 bases remained unmatched. The CDR3 sequence: CASSTRQGLGTEAFF. In DNA, the CDR3 is TGTGCCAGTAGTACCCGACAGGGCCTCGGGACTGAAGCTTTCTTT.

The V and J genes are TRBV28 and TRBJ2-5; D not certain. CDR1 and CDR2 from the germline V gene are MDHEN and SYDVKM. The CDR3 has 13 residues. Trimming left V 3 bases short and J 5 bases short, with 10 bases between. The CDR3 bases are TGTGCCAGCAGTTTGTCTGGTTGGGAGACCCAGTACTTC. As protein: CASSLSGWETQYF. Full variable domain (outside the CDR3, taken from reference TRBV28 and TRBJ2-5): DVKVTQSSRYLVKRTGEKVFLECVQDMDHENMFWYRQDPGLGLRLIYFSYDVKMKEKGDIPEGYSVSREKKERFSLILESASTNQTSMYLCASSLSGWETQYFGPGTRLLVL.